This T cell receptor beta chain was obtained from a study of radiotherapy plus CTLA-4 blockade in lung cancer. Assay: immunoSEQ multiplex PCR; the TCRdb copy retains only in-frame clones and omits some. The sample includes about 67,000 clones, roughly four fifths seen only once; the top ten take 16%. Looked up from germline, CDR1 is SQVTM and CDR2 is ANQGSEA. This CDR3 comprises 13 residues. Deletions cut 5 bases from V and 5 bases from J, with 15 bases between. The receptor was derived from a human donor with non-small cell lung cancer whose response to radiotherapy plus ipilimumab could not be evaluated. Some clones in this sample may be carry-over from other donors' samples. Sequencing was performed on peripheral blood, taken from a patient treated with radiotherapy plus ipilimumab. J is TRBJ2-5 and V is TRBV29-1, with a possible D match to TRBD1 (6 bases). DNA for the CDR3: TGCAGCGTTTTCGGGACAAGCGGTGAGACCCAGTACTTC. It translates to CSVFGTSGETQYF.